This TCR beta chain was sequenced during a study of CD8 T cells in ankylosing spondylitis. This clonotype came up many times. CDR3 length: 13 amino acids. Per germline, CDR1 DFQATT and CDR2 SNEGSKA (reference sequence). Trimming took 5 bases from V and 1 from J; bases not matched to a gene: 3. Libraries for TCR beta were made by quantitative 5'-RACE with molecular barcodes. Using its own MiXCR run on the 5' RACE reads, TCRdb lists one record per CDR3 protein. Of about 140,000 distinct CDR3 sequences listed, about an eighth are singletons. The rearrangement links TRBV20-1 to TRBJ1-1; 8 bases map to TRBD1. Sequenced: blood, either unsorted or a sorted T cell fraction (not recorded which). The TCR comes from a female donor with ankylosing spondylitis or in good health (not recorded which). CDR3 sequence: CSAWDRRNTEAFF. Here the CDR3 DNA reads TGCAGTGCTTGGGACAGGAGGAACACTGAAGCTTTCTTT.